Shown below are 27 T cell receptor beta chains from a single sample sequenced in a study of tumor and adjacent non-tumor tissue in lung cancer. TCRbeta libraries were built with three rounds of nested PCR, modified from ARM-PCR. A single record per CDR3 protein comes from TCRdb applying MiXCR to the multiplex PCR reads. Found here are some 100,000 distinct CDR3 sequences, 75% of them singletons; the top ten hold about 40%. The template was RNA from unsorted bulk tissue. The specimen sequenced was lung tumor tissue. These receptor sequences come from a woman in her sixties with non-small cell lung cancer.

In this sample, this clonotype turned up a few times. V gene TRBV4-3 combines with J gene TRBJ2-7; D unresolved. V was cut by 9 bases and J by 6 bases, with 18 bases left in between. This CDR3 is built from 13 residues. CDR1 is LGHNA and CDR2 is YSLEER in the germline V gene. CDR3 region: CASSQELACEQYF. The CDR3 DNA sequence: TGCGCCAGTAGTCAAGAATTGGCCTGCGAGCAGTACTTC.

With respect to this clonotype: Being one base from a much bigger clone, this may be a read error. The rearrangement joins TRBV14 to TRBJ1-2; a weak D match, TRBD1 (5 bases). The CDR3 spans 13 residues. Trimming cost V 1 base and J 8 bases, with 11 bases left between them. Looked up from germline, CDR1 is SGHDN and CDR2 is FVKESK. The DNA of the CDR3 is TGTGCCAGCAGCCAAGGGGACGTGAGGGGCTACACCTTC. Its protein is CASSQGDVRGYTF.

As for this clonotype: Being one base from a much bigger clone, this may be a read error. The conserved phenylalanine or tryptophan normally closing the CDR3 is absent here, so this likely arose from a read error. It is unclear where the CDR3 begins or ends on the DNA, so no DNA is shown, and the CDR3 is as TCRdb lists it. Here the CDR3 reads CSAKSGQGQVEYL. The rearrangement links TRBV20-1 to TRBJ2-7; the DNA was not used to check the table's D call, TRBD1. The CDR3 contains 13 residues when both ends are counted. The germline V gene has CDR1 DFQATT and CDR2 SNEGSKA (reference sequence).

This clonotype was detected only once. A much larger clone is a single base away; this may be a read error. No conserved phenylalanine or tryptophan ends this CDR3, so it is likely a read error. V and J are TRBV12-3 or TRBV12-4 and TRBJ2-5; 12 bases match TRBD2. Germline trimming cut 4 bases from V and 2 bases from J; bases unmatched to any gene: 5. This CDR3 is 16 amino acids long. CDR3 sequence: CASSSWTSGTQETQYY. CDR3 in DNA: TGTGCCAGCAGTTCCTGGACTAGCGGGACTCAAGAGACCCAGTACTAC.

This clonotype came up once. With a much larger clone just one base away, this may be a read error. The V and J genes are TRBV5-4 and TRBJ1-1, with TRBD1 matching 7 bases. Per germline, CDR1 SGHNT and CDR2 YYREEE (reference sequence). This CDR3 contains 15 residues. The CDR3: CASSLEQGMKTEAFF. The CDR3, as DNA: TGTGCCAGCAGCTTAGAACAGGGGATGAAGACTGAAGCTTTCTTT.

A remark on this clonotype: Possible read error: a much larger clone is one base away. This is likely a read error, given that the CDR3 carries no conserved phenylalanine or tryptophan at its end. The V call is TRBV6-2 or TRBV6-3, the J call TRBJ2-7; 9 positions match TRBD2. Germline lookup yields CDR1 MNHEY and CDR2 SVGEGT. After removal of 7 bases from V and 0 bases from J, the junction contained 7 bases not matched to a gene. The CDR3 spans 15 residues. CDR3 loop: CASTTSGRSSYEQYL. The CDR3 region has the DNA TGTGCCAGCACCACCAGCGGGAGGAGCTCCTACGAGCAGTACCTC.

To note about this clonotype: A clone one base away is much larger, so this may be a read error. The V and J genes are TRBV5-5 and TRBJ2-1; D remains ambiguous. The length of the CDR3 is 13 residues. CDR1 is SGHKS and CDR2 is YYEKEE in the germline V gene (reference sequence). The CDR3 here is CARSFAVLETVFF. The CDR3 coding sequence is TGTGCCAGGAGCTTTGCGGTTCTAGAAACGGTGTTCTTC.

Concerning this clonotype: Its ends do not fully match the called genes, so a read error is possible. The chain combines TRBV6-5 with TRBJ2-1; a weak D match, TRBD2 (5 bases). The CDR3 covers 14 residues. CDR1 and CDR2 from the germline V gene are MNHEY and SVGAGI. CDR3 nucleotides: TGTGCCAGCAGTCCGGACGGGGTGAGGAATGGGCAGTTCTTC. It is translated as CASSPDGVRNGQFF.

CDR3 residues: CAWASAGAVGEQFF. As DNA, the CDR3 is TGTGCCTGGGCAAGTGCGGGCGCCGTCGGTGAGCAGTTCTTC. This chain joins TRBV30 and TRBJ2-1; tentative D call: TRBD2 (5 bases). V dropped 5 bases and J dropped 9 bases, with 20 bases sitting between them. Germline V gene sequence: CDR1 GTSNPN, CDR2 SVGIG (reference sequence). This CDR3 contains 14 residues.

Concerning this clonotype itself: Sequence at one end of the junction differs from germline and may be a read error. This chain uses TRBV4-3 with TRBJ1-4; maybe TRBD1 (5 bases). The length of the CDR3 is 15 residues. Germline-derived CDR1 and CDR2 are LGHNA and YSLEER. The CDR3 protein is CDSSRTGTGDLKLFF. For the CDR3, the DNA is TGCGACAGCAGCCGGACCGGCACAGGCGATTTAAAACTGTTTTTT.

This chain uses TRBV28 with TRBJ2-7; 9 positions match TRBD1. The CDR3 is 15 residues long. Germline V gives CDR1 MDHEN, CDR2 SYDVKM. The V gene end was trimmed by 9 bases and the J gene end by 5 bases; junction bases not matched to a gene: 14. The CDR3 reads CASSSLGQGSNEQYF. CDR3 nucleotide sequence: TGTGCCAGTAGCTCCCTGGGACAGGGTTCCAACGAGCAGTACTTC.

Worth noting for this clonotype: The junction does not match germline at one end; this may be a read error. V and J are TRBV4-2 and TRBJ2-3; 9 nucleotides match TRBD2. Germline V lookup: CDR1 LGHNA, CDR2 YNFKEQ. This CDR3 region has 16 residues. The CDR3 DNA reads as TGTGTCAGCAGCCAAGCTTCGGGGACTAGCACATATACGCAGTATTTT. It codes for CVSSQASGTSTYTQYF.

On this clonotype: An end of the junction does not agree with germline; a read error may underlie this. This chain links TRBV11-2 with TRBJ2-7; D may match TRBD1 or TRBD2 (5 bases each). Germline assignment: CDR1 SGHAT and CDR2 FQNNGV. The CDR3 is 12 residues long. The CDR3 DNA sequence: TGTGCCAGCAGTCTGGGGACGAATAGGCAGTGCTTC. It encodes CASSLGTNRQCF.

In the case of this clonotype: The junction departs from the called germline gene at one end, perhaps through a read error. J is TRBJ2-5 and V is TRBV29-1; TRBD1 might be the D (6 bases). Germline CDR1 and CDR2: SQVTM and ANQGSEA. The CDR3 loop spans 14 amino acids. CDR3 residues: CSVNSQGFLETQYF. Here the CDR3 DNA reads TGCAGCGTTAACTCACAGGGTTTTCTAGAGACTCAGTACTTC.

On this clonotype: The junction shows a germline mismatch at one end, possibly a read error. The V call is TRBV11-3, the J call TRBJ2-5; D may be TRBD2 (5 bases). The length of the CDR3 is 14 residues. Germline loops: CDR1 SGHNT, CDR2 YENEEA. The CDR3 nucleotides are TGTGTCAGCAAAAGTCGGGAATCCCAAGAGACCCAGTACTTC. Its translation: CVSKSRESQETQYF.

This chain connects TRBV6-1 to TRBJ2-2; 10 bases fit TRBD2. The CDR3 contains 15 residues. Per the germline V gene, CDR1 is MNHNS and CDR2 is SASEGT. J gave up 4 bases and V 6 bases, and 5 bases lay outside the gene matches. The CDR3 loop is CASSPASGGTGELFF. DNA of the CDR3: TGTGCCAGCAGCCCGGCTAGCGGGGGCACCGGGGAGCTGTTTTTT.

This clonotype occurred a few times. This chain connects TRBV13 to TRBJ1-4; tentative D call: TRBD1 (6 bases). V was trimmed by 7 bases and J by 7 bases, leaving 19 bases between them. The CDR3 loop spans 15 amino acids. Germline V gene lookup returns CDR1 PRHDT and CDR2 FYEKMQ (reference sequence). For the CDR3, the DNA is TGTGCCAGCAACCCAAGGACAGCTCCAGGTGAAAAACTGTTTTTT. This gives the protein CASNPRTAPGEKLFF.

This clonotype was seen many times. The chain couples TRBV28 to TRBJ2-3, with D perhaps being TRBD1 or TRBD2 (5 bases each). The germline gives CDR1 MDHEN, CDR2 SYDVKM. V was shortened by 3 bases and J by 0 bases, with 16 bases between the two germline ends. The CDR3 is 17 residues long. Here the CDR3 reads CASSFLGESLSTDTQYF. The CDR3 DNA follows: TGTGCCAGCAGTTTCCTAGGGGAGAGCTTGAGCACAGATACGCAGTATTTT.

Comments on this clonotype: The junction shows a germline mismatch at one end, possibly a read error. The V call is TRBV4-1, the J call TRBJ1-5, with 9 bases identical to TRBD1. The germline gives CDR1 MGHRA, CDR2 YSYEKL. The CDR3 length is 15 residues. The CDR3 region is CATSQGTGRIQPQHF. The CDR3 nucleotides read TGCGCCACCAGCCAAGGGACAGGGAGGATCCAGCCACAGCATTTT.

This clonotype was counted once. At one end, the junction sequence differs from germline, possibly due to a read error. V gene TRBV29-1 combines with J gene TRBJ1-1, with 7 bases matching TRBD1. Germline lookup yields CDR1 SQVTM and CDR2 ANQGSEA. The CDR3 is made up of 13 amino acids. The CDR3 protein is CSATAQGTIEALF. CDR3 DNA sequence: TGCAGCGCCACGGCACAGGGGACCATTGAAGCTCTCTTT.

On this clonotype: A junction boundary mismatches the germline segment, possibly from a read error. The V call is TRBV11-2, the J call TRBJ1-1; D is unclear. CDR3 length: 14 amino acids. CDR1 and CDR2 (germline): SGHAT, FQNNGV. CDR3: CASSLVGKNTEAFF. CDR3 DNA sequence: TGTGCCAGCAGCTTAGTCGGCAAGAACACTGAAGCGTTCTTT.

This chain uses TRBV11-2 with TRBJ2-7; D is possibly TRBD1 (5 bases). CDR1 SGHAT and CDR2 FQNNGV come from the germline V gene. The CDR3 runs to 12 residues. Trimming cost V 7 bases and J 9 bases, with 16 bases left between them. DNA for the CDR3: TGTGCCAGCAACCATGGGGAACAGGTGCAGTACTTC. The encoded protein is CASNHGEQVQYF.

This clonotype showed up just once. One junction end does not reproduce the germline sequence, and a read error may be involved. The genes are TRBV4-3 and TRBJ2-7; D gene uncertain. Germline V CDR1 and CDR2: LGHNA, YSLEER. The CDR3 covers 16 residues. In DNA form, the CDR3 reads TGCACCAGCAGCCAAGATTGGGCAGCTGTCGGGTACGAGCAATACTTC. It is translated as CTSSQDWAAVGYEQYF.

The V gene is TRBV21-1, the J gene TRBJ2-3; the table assigns TRBD2, which was not confirmed against the DNA. TRBV21-1 is tagged as a pseudogene. The CDR3 is 19 amino acids. In DNA, the CDR3 is TGTGCCAGCAGCAAGGTGATGGGACTAGCGGATTCGTACACAGATACGCAGTATTTT. Translating gives CASSKVMGLADSYTDTQYF.

On this clonotype: Mismatch with germline at one junction end may stem from a read error. V and J are TRBV11-3 and TRBJ1-1; tentatively, D is TRBD1 (5 bases). CDR3 size: 18 residues. The V gene's germline CDR1 is SGHNT and CDR2 YENEEA. CDR3 amino acids: CASSLFGQPGRMNTVAFF. CDR3 bases: TGTGCCAGCAGCTTATTTGGGCAGCCGGGACGGATGAACACTGTAGCTTTCTTT.

Many counts were recorded for this clonotype. The rearrangement joins TRBV20-1 to TRBJ2-1; D call uncertain. Germline assignment: CDR1 DFQATT and CDR2 SNEGSKA (reference sequence). This CDR3 spans 13 amino acids. V dropped 7 bases and J dropped 11 bases, with 21 bases sitting between them. CDR3 amino acids: CSVLGPTKAQQFF. The CDR3 DNA follows: TGCAGTGTTTTGGGTCCAACGAAGGCCCAGCAGTTCTTC.

To note about this clonotype: A much larger clone differs by one base, so this may be a read error. This chain joins TRBV6-6 and TRBJ1-1, with D perhaps matching TRBD1 (6 bases). V lost 6 bases and J lost 4, with 18 bases in between. Germline CDR1 MNHNY, CDR2 SVGAGI (reference sequence). The CDR3 contains 15 residues. The CDR3 is CASSDRRGRITEAFF. CDR3 bases: TGTGCCAGCAGCGACCGCAGGGGCAGGATCACTGAAGCTTTCTTT.